The 10 T cell receptor beta chains below come from one sample, sequenced in a study of T cell repertoires in cytomegalovirus infection. TCRdb re-called the reads with MiXCR, one entry per CDR3 protein. Here the sample spans 110,000 or so distinct CDR3 sequences, over 30% being singletons. Their specific antigens are unknown. This material consisted of CD8+ T cells from cultured PBMCs, taken from culture after CMV antigen stimulation. Source of these receptors: a human donor in good health (CMV status not recorded). Some clones in this sample may be carry-over from other donors' samples.

The chain joins TRBV4-2 to TRBJ1-1; D is unresolved. V dropped 0 bases and J dropped 2 bases, with 10 bases sitting between them. Germline V gene lookup returns CDR1 LGHNA and CDR2 YNFKEQ. CDR3 length equals 15 residues. CDR3 loop: CASSQDTQENTEAFF. CDR3 nucleotides: TGTGCCAGCAGCCAAGATACGCAGGAAAACACTGAAGCTTTCTTT.

This clonotype appeared a few times. The rearrangement joins TRBV15 to TRBJ1-1, with unresolved D. Trimming removed 0 bases at V and 5 bases at J, with 7 bases between. The CDR3 loop spans 13 amino acids. Germline V gives CDR1 LNHNV, CDR2 YYDKDF (reference sequence). The CDR3 region has the DNA TGTGCCACCAGCAGAGATGTGGCAACTGAAGCTTTCTTT. It translates to CATSRDVATEAFF.

This clonotype was recorded many times. The DNA of the CDR3 is TGTGCCAGCAGTTACCCCCCACGGGGCTATGGCTACACCTTC. It translates to CASSYPPRGYGYTF. The gene calls are TRBV28 and TRBJ1-2; D is undetermined. V lost 4 bases, J lost 4 bases, and 13 bases lay in between. Germline lookup yields CDR1 MDHEN and CDR2 SYDVKM. The CDR3 sequence is 14 residues long.

This clonotype was seen a few times. The chain joins TRBV5-4 to TRBJ2-7, with D hard to call. Between the trimmed V and J ends, which lost 3 bases and 4 bases, there was a span of 11 bases. The V gene's germline CDR1 is SGHNT and CDR2 YYREEE (reference sequence). This CDR3 region has 13 residues. CDR3: CASSSPRSYEQYF. CDR3 nucleotide sequence: TGTGCCAGCAGCTCGCCGAGATCGTACGAGCAGTACTTC.

This clonotype was detected once. V gene TRBV29-1 combines with J gene TRBJ2-1; 9 nucleotides align to TRBD1. The CDR3 extends over 15 amino acids. Germline values: CDR1 SQVTM, CDR2 ANQGSEA. Germline trimming cut 4 bases from V and 4 bases from J; bases unmatched to any gene: 8. CDR3 in DNA: TGCAGCGTTGGGGATCCGGGACAGGGATACAATGAGCAGTTCTTC. As protein: CSVGDPGQGYNEQFF.

In its sample, this clonotype is hyperexpanded. The chain links TRBV7-6 to TRBJ2-4; D remains ambiguous. There are 18 residues in the CDR3. Germline V gives CDR1 SGHVS, CDR2 FNYEAQ. V was clipped by 4 bases and J by 0 bases, with 19 bases between them. As DNA, the CDR3 is TGTGCCAGCAGCTCTAAGCCCCCTTGGGTGGAAGCCAAAAACATTCAGTACTTC. It encodes CASSSKPPWVEAKNIQYF.

The chain recombines TRBV7-2 with TRBJ2-1, with D maybe TRBD2 (7 bases). Germline V gives CDR1 SGHTA, CDR2 FQGNSA. V gave up 4 bases and J gave up 4 bases, with 20 bases separating them. The CDR3 has 17 residues. This chain's CDR3 is CASSWGGRDTKYNEQFF. In DNA form, the CDR3 reads TGTGCCAGCAGCTGGGGGGGACGGGACACGAAATACAATGAGCAGTTCTTC.

This clonotype appeared a few times. The chain carries TRBV6-1 and TRBJ2-7, with 9 bases that match TRBD2. This CDR3 has 16 residues. CDR1 is MNHNS and CDR2 is SASEGT in the germline V gene. Trimming cost V 3 bases and J 0 bases; bases outside gene matches: 6. The CDR3 nucleotides read TGTGCCAGCAGTGAGGATAGCGGGGGTAGCTCCTACGAGCAGTACTTC. It yields the protein CASSEDSGGSSYEQYF.

V and J are TRBV2 and TRBJ1-5; D is unclear. V was pared by 6 bases and J by 5 bases, with 8 bases between. Germline V CDR1 and CDR2: SNHLY, FYNNEI. The CDR3 covers 12 residues. The CDR3 nucleotides read TGTGCCAGCAGCGGTTTGGATCAGCCCCAGCATTTT. Its protein is CASSGLDQPQHF.

This clonotype occurred a few times. The rearrangement links TRBV7-8 to TRBJ1-5; TRBD1 is a possible D gene (6 bases). Trimming left V 4 bases short and J 7 bases short, with 14 bases between. Germline V gene sequence: CDR1 SGHVS, CDR2 FQNEAQ. There are 14 residues in the CDR3. The CDR3 here is CASSSNQGSQPQHF. CDR3 in DNA: TGTGCCAGCAGCTCCAATCAGGGGAGCCAGCCCCAGCATTTT. Drawing the rest from reference TRBV7-8 and TRBJ1-5, the complete variable domain is GAGVSQSPRYKVAKRGQDVALRCDPISGHVSLFWYQQALGQGPEFLTYFQNEAQLDKSGLPSDRFFAERPEGSVSTLKIQRTQQEDSAVYLCASSSNQGSQPQHFGDGTRLSIL.